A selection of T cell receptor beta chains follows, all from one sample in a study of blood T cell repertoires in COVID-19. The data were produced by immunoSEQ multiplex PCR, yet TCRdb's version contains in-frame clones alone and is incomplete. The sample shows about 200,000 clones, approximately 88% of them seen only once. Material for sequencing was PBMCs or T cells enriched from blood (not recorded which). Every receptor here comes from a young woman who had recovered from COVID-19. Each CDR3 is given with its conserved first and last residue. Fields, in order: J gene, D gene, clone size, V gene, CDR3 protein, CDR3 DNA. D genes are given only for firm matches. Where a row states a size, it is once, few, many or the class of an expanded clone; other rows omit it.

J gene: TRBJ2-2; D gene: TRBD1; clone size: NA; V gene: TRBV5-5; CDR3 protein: CASGNPGTGSTGELFF; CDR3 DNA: TGTGCCAGCGGAAATCCCGGGACAGGTTCCACCGGGGAGCTGTTTTTT
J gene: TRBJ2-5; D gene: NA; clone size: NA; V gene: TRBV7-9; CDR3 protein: CASSSRGSGETQYF; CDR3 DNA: TGTGCCAGCAGCTCCAGGGGTTCAGGAGAGACCCAGTACTTC
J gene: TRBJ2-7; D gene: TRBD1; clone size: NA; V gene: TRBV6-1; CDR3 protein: CASSEGDRDEQYF; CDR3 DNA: TGTGCCAGCAGTGAAGGGGACAGGGACGAGCAGTACTTC
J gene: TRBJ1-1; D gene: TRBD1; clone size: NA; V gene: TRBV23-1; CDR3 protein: CASSQVDRGLFMNTEAFF; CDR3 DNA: TGCGCCAGCAGTCAAGTCGACAGGGGGCTTTTCATGAACACTGAAGCTTTCTTT
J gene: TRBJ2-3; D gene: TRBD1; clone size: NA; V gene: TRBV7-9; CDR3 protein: CASSLRGQGVWDTQYF; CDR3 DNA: TGTGCCAGCAGCCTTAGGGGACAGGGTGTTTGGGATACGCAGTATTTT
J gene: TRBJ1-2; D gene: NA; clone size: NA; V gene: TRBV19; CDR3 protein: CASSGGIGRGYGYTF; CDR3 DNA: TGTGCCAGTAGTGGGGGGATAGGTCGGGGTTATGGCTACACCTTC
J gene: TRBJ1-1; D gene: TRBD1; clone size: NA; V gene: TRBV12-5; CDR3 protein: CASGDRVRDTEAFF; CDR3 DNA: TGTGCTAGTGGGGACAGGGTTAGGGACACTGAAGCTTTCTTT
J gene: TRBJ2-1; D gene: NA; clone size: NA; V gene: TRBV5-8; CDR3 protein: CASSSSDWQGQFF; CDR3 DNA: TGTGCCAGCAGCTCTTCTGATTGGCAGGGACAGTTCTTC
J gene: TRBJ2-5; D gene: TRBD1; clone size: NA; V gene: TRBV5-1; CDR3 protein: CASSPPGQSRTQYF; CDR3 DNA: TGCGCCAGCAGCCCTCCGGGACAGAGTCGGACCCAGTACTTC
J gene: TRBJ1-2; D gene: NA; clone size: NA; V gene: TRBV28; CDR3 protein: CASTLLGGGYTF; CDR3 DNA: TGTGCCAGCACTCTACTGGGGGGTGGCTACACCTTC
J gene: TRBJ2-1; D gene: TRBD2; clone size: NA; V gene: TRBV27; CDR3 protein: CASSGGGKNFGEQFF; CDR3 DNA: TGTGCCAGCAGTGGCGGGGGGAAAAATTTCGGTGAGCAGTTCTTC
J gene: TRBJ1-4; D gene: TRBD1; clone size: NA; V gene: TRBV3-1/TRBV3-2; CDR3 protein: CASSPRQGVATNEKLFF; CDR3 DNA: TGTGCCAGCAGCCCACGACAGGGGGTTGCAACTAATGAAAAACTGTTTTTT
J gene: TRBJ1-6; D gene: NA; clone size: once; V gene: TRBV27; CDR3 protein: CASSFADSSSYNSPLHF; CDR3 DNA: TGTGCCAGCAGTTTCGCGGACAGCAGCTCCTATAATTCACCCCTCCACTTT
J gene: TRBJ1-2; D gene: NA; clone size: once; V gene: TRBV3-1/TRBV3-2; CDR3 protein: CASSQVPREVFSGYTF; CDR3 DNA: TGTGCCAGCAGCCAAGTCCCCCGGGAGGTTTTCTCTGGCTACACCTTC
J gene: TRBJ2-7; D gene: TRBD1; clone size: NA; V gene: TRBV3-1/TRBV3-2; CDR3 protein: CASSQRRDSVEYF; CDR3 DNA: TGTGCCAGCAGCCAGAGACGGGACAGCGTGGAGTACTTC
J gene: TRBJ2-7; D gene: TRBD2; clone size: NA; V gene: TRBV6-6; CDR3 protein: CASSYAGGRLEQYF; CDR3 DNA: TGTGCCAGCAGTTACGCGGGGGGGCGGCTCGAGCAGTACTTC
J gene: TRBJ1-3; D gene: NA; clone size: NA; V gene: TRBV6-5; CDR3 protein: CASSYGWDIANTIYF; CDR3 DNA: TGTGCCAGCAGTTACGGGTGGGACATAGCAAACACCATATATTTT
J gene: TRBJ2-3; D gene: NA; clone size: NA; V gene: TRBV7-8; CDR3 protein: CASSLGLLDTQYF; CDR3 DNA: TGTGCCAGCAGCTTAGGTCTTTTAGATACGCAGTATTTT
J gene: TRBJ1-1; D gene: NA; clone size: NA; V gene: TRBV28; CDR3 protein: CASTAGGHTEAFF; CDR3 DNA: TGTGCCAGCACCGCAGGAGGCCACACTGAAGCTTTCTTT
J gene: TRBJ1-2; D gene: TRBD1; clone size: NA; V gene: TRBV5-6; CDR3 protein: CASSLAQGEEGYTF; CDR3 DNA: TGTGCCAGCAGCTTGGCACAGGGGGAAGAAGGCTACACCTTC
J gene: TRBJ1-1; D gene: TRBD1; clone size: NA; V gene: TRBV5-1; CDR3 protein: CASSLDGQGSTEAFF; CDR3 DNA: TGCGCCAGCAGCTTGGATGGACAGGGTAGCACTGAAGCTTTCTTT
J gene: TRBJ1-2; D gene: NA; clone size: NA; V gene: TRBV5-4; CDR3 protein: CASTPRDRYGYTF; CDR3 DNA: TGTGCCAGCACCCCCCGTGACAGATATGGCTACACCTTC
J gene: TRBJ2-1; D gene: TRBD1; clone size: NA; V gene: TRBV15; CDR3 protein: CATSREAGQGRNEQFF; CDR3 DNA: TGTGCCACCAGCAGAGAGGCAGGACAGGGTCGAAATGAGCAGTTCTTC
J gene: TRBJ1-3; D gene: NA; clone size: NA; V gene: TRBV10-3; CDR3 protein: CAIGRGKESTIYF; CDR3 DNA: TGTGCCATCGGCAGGGGAAAGGAAAGCACCATATATTTT
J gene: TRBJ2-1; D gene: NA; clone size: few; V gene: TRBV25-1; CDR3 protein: CASPVGAREQFF; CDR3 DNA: TGTGCCAGCCCCGTTGGGGCGCGAGAGCAGTTCTTC
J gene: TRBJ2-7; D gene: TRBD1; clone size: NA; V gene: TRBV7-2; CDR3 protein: CASSLGTDYYEQYF; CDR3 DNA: TGTGCCAGCAGCCTCGGGACAGACTACTACGAGCAGTACTTC
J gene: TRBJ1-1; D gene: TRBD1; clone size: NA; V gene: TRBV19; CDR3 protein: CASRNRGRVMNTEAFF; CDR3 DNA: TGTGCCAGTAGGAACAGGGGGCGCGTCATGAACACTGAAGCTTTCTTT
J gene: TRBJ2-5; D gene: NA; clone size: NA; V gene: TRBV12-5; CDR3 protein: CASGSTRTQYF; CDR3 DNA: TGTGCTAGTGGTTCAACCAGGACCCAGTACTTC
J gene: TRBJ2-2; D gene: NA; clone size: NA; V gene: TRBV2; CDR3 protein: CASSYSYTGELFF; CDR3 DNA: TGTGCCAGCAGTTACAGCTACACCGGGGAGCTGTTTTTT
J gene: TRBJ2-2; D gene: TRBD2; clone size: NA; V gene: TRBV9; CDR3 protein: CASSLSGGAGTGELFF; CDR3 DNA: TGTGCCAGCAGCCTCAGCGGGGGGGCGGGCACCGGGGAGCTGTTTTTT
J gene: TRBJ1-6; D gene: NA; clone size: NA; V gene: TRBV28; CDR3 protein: CASSQSEDRLWPYNSPLHF; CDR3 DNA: TGTGCCAGCAGCCAGTCTGAGGACAGACTTTGGCCTTATAATTCACCCCTCCACTTT
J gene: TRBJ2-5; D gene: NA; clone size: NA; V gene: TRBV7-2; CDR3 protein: CASSRERPGETQYF; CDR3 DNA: TGTGCCAGCAGCCGGGAAAGGCCCGGAGAGACCCAGTACTTC
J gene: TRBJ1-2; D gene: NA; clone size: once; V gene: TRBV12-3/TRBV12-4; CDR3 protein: CASSSGSNYGYTF; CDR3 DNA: TGTGCCAGCAGTTCAGGCAGTAACTATGGCTACACCTTC
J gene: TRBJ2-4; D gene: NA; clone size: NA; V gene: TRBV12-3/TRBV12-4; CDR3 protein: CASSFRSIQYF; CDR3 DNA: TGTGCCAGCAGTTTCCGTAGCATTCAGTACTTC
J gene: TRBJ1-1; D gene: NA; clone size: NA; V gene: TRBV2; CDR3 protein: CASSERVAASEAFF; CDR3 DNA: TGTGCCAGCAGTGAAAGAGTAGCTGCATCTGAAGCTTTCTTT
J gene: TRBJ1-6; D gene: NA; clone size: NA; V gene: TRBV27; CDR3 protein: CASKGGGRRNSPLHF; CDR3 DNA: TGTGCCAGCAAAGGGGGGGGGCGGCGAAATTCACCCCTCCACTTT
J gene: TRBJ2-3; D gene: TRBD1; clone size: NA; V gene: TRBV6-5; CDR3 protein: CASSTGTASPDTQYF; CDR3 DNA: TGTGCCAGCAGTACCGGGACAGCTTCCCCAGATACGCAGTATTTT
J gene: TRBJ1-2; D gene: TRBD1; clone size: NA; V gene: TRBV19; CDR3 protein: CASSTDRARYGYTF; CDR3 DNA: TGTGCCAGTAGTACGGACAGGGCTCGCTATGGCTACACCTTC
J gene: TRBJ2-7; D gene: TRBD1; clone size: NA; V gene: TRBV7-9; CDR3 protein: CASSPGLWDSSYEQYF; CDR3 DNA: TGTGCCAGCAGCCCCGGTCTCTGGGACAGCTCCTACGAGCAGTACTTC